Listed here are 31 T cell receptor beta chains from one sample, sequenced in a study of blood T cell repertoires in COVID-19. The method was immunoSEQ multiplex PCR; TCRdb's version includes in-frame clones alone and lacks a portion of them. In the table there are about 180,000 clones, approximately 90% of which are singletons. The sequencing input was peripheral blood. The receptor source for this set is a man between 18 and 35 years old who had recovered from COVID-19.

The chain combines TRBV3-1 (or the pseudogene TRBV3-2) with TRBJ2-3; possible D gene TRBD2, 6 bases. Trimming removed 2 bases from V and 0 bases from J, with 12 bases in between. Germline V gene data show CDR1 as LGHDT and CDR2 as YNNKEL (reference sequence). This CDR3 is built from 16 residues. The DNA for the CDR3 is TGTGCCAGCAGCCAAAAAGTAGCGGTTAGCACAGATACGCAGTATTTT. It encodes CASSQKVAVSTDTQYF.

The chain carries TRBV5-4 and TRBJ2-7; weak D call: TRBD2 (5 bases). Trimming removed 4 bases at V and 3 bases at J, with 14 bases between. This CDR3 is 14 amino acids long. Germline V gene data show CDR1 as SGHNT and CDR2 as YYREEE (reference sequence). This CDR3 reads CASSHSWGDYEQYF. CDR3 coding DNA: TGTGCCAGCAGCCATTCATGGGGAGACTACGAGCAGTACTTC.

The CDR3 DNA reads TGTGCCAGCAGCTTGGCCCAGCGGGACGGAGATACGCAGTATTTT. Translation: CASSLAQRDGDTQYF. V gene TRBV5-4 combines with J gene TRBJ2-3; 7 nucleotides match TRBD2. This CDR3 contains 15 residues. After removal of 0 bases from V and 5 bases from J, the junction contained 6 bases not matched to a gene. Germline CDR1 reads SGHNT; CDR2 reads YYREEE (reference sequence).

In DNA form, the CDR3 reads TGTGCCAGCAGCGTAGCTCCGGGAAATGAGCAGTTCTTC. It is translated as CASSVAPGNEQFF. The V call is TRBV9, the J call TRBJ2-1; maybe TRBD2 (5 bases). The CDR3 is 13 residues long. Germline assignment: CDR1 SGDLS and CDR2 YYNGEE. Trimming stripped 0 bases from V and 7 bases from J, with 8 bases between.

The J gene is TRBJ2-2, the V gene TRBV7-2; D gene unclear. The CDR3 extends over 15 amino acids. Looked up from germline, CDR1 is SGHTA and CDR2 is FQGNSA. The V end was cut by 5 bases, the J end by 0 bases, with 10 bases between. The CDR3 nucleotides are TGTGCCAGCAGCCTAGAGAGCACGAACACCGGGGAGCTGTTTTTT. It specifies CASSLESTNTGELFF. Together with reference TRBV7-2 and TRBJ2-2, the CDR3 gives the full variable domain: GAGVSQSPSNKVTEKGKDVELRCDPISGHTALYWYRQSLGQGLEFLIYFQGNSAPDKSGLPSDRFSAERTGGSVSTLTIQRTQQEDSAVYLCASSLESTNTGELFFGEGSRLTVL.

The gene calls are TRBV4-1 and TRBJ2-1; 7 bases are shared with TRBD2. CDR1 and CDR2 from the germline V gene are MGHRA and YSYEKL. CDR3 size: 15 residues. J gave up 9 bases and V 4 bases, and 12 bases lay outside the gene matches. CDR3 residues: CASSRTSDSYGEQFF. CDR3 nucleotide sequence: TGCGCCAGCAGCCGAACTAGCGACTCTTACGGTGAGCAGTTCTTC.

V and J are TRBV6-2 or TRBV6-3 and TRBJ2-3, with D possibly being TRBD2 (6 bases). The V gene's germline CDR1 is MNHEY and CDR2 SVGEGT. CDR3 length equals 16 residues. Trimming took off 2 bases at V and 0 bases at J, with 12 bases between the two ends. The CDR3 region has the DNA TGTGCCAGCAGTTACCACAAGCGGGTTAGCACAGATACGCAGTATTTT. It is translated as CASSYHKRVSTDTQYF.

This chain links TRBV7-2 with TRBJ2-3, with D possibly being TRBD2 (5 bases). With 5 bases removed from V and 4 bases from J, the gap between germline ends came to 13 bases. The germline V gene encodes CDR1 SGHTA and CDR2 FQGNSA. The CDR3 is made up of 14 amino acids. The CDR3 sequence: CASSPDLSADTQYF. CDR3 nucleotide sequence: TGTGCCAGCAGCCCGGACTTGTCGGCAGATACGCAGTATTTT.

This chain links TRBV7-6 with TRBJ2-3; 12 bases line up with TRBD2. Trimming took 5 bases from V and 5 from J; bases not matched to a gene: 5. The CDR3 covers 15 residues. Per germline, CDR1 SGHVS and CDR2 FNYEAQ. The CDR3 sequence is CASSRMTSGRDTQYF. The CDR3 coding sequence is TGTGCCAGCAGCCGTATGACTAGCGGGAGAGATACGCAGTATTTT.

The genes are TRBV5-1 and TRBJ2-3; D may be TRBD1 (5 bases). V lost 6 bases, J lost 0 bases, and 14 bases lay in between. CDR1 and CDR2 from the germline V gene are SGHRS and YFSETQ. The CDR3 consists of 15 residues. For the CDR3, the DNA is TGCGCCAGCAAACCGACAGTCCACAGCACAGATACGCAGTATTTT. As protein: CASKPTVHSTDTQYF.

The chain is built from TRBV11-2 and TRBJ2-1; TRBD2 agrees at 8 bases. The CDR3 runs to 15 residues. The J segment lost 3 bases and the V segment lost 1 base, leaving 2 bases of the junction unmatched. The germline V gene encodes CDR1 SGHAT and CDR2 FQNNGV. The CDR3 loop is CASSLAAGGYNEQFF. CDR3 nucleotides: TGTGCCAGCAGCTTAGCGGCGGGAGGCTACAATGAGCAGTTCTTC.

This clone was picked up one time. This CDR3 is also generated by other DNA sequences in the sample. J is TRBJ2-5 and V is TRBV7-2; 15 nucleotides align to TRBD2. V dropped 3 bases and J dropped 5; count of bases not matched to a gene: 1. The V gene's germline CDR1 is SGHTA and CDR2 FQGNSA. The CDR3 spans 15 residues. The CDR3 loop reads CASSFGLAGGETQYF. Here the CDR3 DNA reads TGTGCCAGCAGCTTTGGACTAGCGGGAGGGGAGACCCAGTACTTC.

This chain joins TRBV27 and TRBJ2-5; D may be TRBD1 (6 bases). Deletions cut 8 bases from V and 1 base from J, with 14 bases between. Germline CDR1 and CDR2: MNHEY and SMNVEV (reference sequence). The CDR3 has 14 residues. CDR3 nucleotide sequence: TGTGCCAGCGGAAGGGACACGCGCCAAGAGACCCAGTACTTC. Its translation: CASGRDTRQETQYF.

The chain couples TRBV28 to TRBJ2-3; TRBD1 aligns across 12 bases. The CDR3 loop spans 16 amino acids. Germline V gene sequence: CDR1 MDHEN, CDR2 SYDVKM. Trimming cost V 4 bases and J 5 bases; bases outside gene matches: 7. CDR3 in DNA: TGTGCCAGCAGTTCCCCGGGACAGGGGGCCGGAGATACGCAGTATTTT. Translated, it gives CASSSPGQGAGDTQYF.

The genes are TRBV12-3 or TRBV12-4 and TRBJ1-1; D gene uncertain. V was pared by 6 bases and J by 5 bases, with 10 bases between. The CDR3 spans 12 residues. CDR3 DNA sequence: TGTGCCAGCAGCCTCGCGGGGACTGAAGCTTTCTTT. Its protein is CASSLAGTEAFF.

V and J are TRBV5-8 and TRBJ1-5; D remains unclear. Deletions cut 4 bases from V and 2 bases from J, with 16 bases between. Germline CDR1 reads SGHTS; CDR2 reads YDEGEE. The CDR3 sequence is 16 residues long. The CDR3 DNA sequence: TGTGCCAGCAGCCACGGACTCAACGGGGGCAATCAGCCCCAGCATTTT. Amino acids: CASSHGLNGGNQPQHF.

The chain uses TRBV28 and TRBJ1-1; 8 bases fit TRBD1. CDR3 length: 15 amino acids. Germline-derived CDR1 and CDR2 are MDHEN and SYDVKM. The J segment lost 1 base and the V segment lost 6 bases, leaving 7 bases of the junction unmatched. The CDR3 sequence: CASRRQDRGNTEAFF. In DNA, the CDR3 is TGTGCCAGCAGACGACAAGACAGGGGGAACACTGAAGCTTTCTTT.

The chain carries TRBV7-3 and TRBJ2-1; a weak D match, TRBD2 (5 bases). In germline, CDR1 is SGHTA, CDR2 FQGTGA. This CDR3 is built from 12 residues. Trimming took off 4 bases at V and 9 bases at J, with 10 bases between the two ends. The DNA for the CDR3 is TGTGCCAGCAGCTGGGCGGGCGGTGAGCAGTTCTTC. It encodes CASSWAGGEQFF.

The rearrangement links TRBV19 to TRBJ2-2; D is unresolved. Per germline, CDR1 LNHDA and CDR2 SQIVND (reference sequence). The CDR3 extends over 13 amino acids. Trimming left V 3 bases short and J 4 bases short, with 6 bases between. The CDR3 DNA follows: TGTGCCAGTAGTATTGTCCGCACCGGGGAGCTGTTTTTT. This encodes CASSIVRTGELFF.

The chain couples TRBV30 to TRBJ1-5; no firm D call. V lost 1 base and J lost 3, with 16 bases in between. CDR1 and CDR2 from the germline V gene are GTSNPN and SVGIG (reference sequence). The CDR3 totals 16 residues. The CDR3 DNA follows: TGTGCCTGGAGTGCCCGGGGAGGGTCTTTCAATCAGCCCCAGCATTTT. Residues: CAWSARGGSFNQPQHF.

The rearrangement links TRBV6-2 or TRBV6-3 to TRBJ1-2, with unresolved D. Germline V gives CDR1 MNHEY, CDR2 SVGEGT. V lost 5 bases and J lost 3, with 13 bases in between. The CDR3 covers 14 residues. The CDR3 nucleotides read TGTGCCAGCAGTCCCTTACTGGGAGACTATGGCTACACCTTC. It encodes CASSPLLGDYGYTF.

CDR3 in DNA: TGTGCCAGCAGTGAAGACTCCCCATCCTACAATGAGCAGTTCTTC. As protein: CASSEDSPSYNEQFF. V and J are TRBV2 and TRBJ2-1; D unresolved. Trimming pared 1 base from V and 1 base from J, leaving 8 bases between. Germline V lookup: CDR1 SNHLY, CDR2 FYNNEI. The CDR3 spans 15 residues.

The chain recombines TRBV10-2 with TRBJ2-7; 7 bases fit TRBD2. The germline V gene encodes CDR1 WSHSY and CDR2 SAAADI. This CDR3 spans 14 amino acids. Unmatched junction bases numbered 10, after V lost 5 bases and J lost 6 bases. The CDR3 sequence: CASSSLAGVGEQYF. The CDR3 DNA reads TGCGCCAGCAGTTCCCTGGCGGGAGTAGGCGAGCAGTACTTC.

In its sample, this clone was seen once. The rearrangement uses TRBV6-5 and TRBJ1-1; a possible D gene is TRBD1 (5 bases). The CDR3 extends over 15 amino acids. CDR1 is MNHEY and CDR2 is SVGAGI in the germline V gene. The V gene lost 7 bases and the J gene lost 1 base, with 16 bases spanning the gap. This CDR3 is CASTSRRRGNTEAFF. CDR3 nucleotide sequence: TGTGCCAGCACCTCGCGACGGAGGGGGAACACTGAAGCTTTCTTT.

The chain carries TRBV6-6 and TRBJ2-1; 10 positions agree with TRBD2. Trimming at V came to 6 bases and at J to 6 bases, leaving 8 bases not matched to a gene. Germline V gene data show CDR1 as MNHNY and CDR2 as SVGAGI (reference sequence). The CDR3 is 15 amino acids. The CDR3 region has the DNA TGTGCCAGCAGACAACTAGCGGGACTGGTCAATGAGCAGTTCTTC. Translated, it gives CASRQLAGLVNEQFF.

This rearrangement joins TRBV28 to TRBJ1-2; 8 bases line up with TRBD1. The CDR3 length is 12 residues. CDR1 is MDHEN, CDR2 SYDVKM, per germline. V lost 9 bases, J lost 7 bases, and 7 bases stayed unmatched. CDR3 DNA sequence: TGTGCCAGTCTGCAGGGGGCCGGTGGCTACACCTTC. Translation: CASLQGAGGYTF.

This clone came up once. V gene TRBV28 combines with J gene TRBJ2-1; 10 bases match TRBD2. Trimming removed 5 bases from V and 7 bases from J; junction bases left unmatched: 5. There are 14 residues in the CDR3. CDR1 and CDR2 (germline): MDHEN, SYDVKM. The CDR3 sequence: CASSTGTSVNEQFF. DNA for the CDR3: TGTGCCAGCAGTACCGGGACTAGCGTTAATGAGCAGTTCTTC.

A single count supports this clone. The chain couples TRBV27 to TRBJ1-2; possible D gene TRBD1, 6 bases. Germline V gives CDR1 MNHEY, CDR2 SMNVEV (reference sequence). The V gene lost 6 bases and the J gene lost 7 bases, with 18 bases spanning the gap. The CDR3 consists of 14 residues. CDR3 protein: CASSLNRDQRGYTF. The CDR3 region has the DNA TGTGCCAGCAGCCTCAACAGGGACCAGCGTGGCTACACCTTC.

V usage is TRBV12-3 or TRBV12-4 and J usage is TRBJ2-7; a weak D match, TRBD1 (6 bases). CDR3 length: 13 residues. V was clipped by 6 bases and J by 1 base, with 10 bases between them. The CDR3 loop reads CASRTTGSYEQYF. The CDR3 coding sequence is TGTGCCAGCAGGACTACAGGGTCCTACGAGCAGTACTTC.

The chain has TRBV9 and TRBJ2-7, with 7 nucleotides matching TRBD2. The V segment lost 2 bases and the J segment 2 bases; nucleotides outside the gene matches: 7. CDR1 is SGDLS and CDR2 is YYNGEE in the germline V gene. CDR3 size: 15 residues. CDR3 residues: CASSVGGTKTYEQYF. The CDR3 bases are TGTGCCAGCAGCGTCGGGGGGACGAAGACCTACGAGCAGTACTTC. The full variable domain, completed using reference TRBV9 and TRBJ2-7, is DSGVTQTPKHLITATGQRVTLRCSPRSGDLSVYWYQQSLDQGLQFLIQYYNGEERAKGNILERFSAQQFPDLHSELNLSSLELGDSALYFCASSVGGTKTYEQYFGPGTRLTVT.

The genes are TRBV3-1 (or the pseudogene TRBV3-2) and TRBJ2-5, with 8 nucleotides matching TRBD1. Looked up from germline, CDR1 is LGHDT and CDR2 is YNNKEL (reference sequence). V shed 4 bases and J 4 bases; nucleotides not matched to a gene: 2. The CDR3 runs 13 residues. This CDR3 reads CASSLRGRETQYF. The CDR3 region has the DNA TGTGCCAGCAGCCTCAGGGGGCGAGAGACCCAGTACTTC.